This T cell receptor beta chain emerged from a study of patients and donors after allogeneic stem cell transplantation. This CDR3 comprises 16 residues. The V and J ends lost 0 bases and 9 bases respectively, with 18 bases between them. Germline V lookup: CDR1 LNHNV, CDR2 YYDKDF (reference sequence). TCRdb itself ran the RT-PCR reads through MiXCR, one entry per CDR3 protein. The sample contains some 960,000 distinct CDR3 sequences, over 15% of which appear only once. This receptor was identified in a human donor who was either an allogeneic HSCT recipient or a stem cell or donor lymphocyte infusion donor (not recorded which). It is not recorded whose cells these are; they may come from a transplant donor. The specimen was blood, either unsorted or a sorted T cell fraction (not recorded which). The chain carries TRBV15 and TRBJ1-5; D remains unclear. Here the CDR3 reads CATSREDEINLSPQHF. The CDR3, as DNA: TGTGCCACCAGCAGAGAGGACGAAATTAACCTGTCGCCCCAGCATTTT.